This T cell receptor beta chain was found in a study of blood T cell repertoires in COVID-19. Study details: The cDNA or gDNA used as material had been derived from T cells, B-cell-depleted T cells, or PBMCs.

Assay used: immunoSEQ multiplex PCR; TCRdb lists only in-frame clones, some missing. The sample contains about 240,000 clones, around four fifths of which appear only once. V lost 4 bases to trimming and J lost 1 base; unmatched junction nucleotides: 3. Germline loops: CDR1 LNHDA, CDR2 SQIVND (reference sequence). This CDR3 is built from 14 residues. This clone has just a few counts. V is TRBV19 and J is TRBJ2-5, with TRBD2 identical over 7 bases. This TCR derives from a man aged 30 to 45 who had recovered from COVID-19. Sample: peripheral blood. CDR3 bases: TGTGCCAGTAGTACGATAGCGGGCCAAGAGACCCAGTACTTC. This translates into CASSTIAGQETQYF.